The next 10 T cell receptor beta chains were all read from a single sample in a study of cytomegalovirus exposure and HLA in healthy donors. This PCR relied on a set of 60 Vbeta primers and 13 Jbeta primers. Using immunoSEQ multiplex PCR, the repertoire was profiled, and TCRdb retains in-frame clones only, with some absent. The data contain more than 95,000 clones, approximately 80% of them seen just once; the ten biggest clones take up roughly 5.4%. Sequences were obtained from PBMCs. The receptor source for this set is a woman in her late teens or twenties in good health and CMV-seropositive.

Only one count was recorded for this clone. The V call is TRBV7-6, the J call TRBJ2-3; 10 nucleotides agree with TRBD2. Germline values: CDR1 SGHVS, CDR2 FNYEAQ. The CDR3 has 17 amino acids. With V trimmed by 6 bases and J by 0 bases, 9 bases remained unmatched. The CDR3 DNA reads TGTGCCAGCAGTACCACTCTAGCGGGAGATAGCACAGATACGCAGTATTTT. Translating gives CASSTTLAGDSTDTQYF.

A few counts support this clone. CDR3 coding DNA: TGTGCCAGCAGTTACCGGGACAGGGGCTGGAACACTGAAGCTTTCTTT. Amino acids: CASSYRDRGWNTEAFF. The chain employs TRBV6-5 and TRBJ1-1; 10 bases align to TRBD1. V shed 2 bases and J 1 base; nucleotides not matched to a gene: 4. The CDR3 contains 16 residues. Germline loops: CDR1 MNHEY, CDR2 SVGAGI.

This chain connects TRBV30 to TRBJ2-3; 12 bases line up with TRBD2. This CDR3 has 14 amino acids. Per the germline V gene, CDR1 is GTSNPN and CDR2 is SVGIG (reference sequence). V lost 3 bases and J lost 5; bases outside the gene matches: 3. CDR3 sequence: CAWRLAGGKDTQYF. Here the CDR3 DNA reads TGTGCCTGGAGACTAGCGGGAGGTAAAGATACGCAGTATTTT.

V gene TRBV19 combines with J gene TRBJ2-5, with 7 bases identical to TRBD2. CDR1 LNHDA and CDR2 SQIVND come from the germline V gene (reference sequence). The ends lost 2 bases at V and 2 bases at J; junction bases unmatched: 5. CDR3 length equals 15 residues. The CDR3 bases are TGTGCCAGTAGTATATCCGGCGGGAGTCAAGAGACCCAGTACTTC. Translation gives CASSISGGSQETQYF.

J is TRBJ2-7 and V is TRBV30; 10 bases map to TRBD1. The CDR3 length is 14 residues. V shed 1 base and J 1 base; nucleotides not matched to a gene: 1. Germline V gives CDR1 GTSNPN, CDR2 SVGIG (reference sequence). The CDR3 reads CAWSGGQGSYEQYF. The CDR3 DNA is TGTGCCTGGAGTGGGGGACAGGGGTCCTACGAGCAGTACTTC.

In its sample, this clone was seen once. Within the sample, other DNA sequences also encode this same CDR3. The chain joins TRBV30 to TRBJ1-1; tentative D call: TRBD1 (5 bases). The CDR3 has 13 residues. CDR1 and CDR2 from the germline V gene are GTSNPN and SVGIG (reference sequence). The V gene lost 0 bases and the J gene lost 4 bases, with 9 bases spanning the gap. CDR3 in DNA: TGTGCCTGGAGTGTCGGGGGGGGCACTGAAGCTTTCTTT. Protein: CAWSVGGGTEAFF. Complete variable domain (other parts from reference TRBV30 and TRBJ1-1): SQTIHQWPATLVQPVGSPLSLECTVEGTSNPNLYWYRQAAGRGLQLLFYSVGIGQISSEVPQNLSASRPQDRQFILSSKKLLLSDSGFYLCAWSVGGGTEAFFGQGTRLTVV.

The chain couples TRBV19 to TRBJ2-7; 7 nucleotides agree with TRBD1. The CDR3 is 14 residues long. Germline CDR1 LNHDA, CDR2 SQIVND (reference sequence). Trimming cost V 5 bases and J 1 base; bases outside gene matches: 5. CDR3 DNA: TGTGCCAGTAGTCCGTGGGACAGATCCTACGAGCAGTACTTC. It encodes CASSPWDRSYEQYF.

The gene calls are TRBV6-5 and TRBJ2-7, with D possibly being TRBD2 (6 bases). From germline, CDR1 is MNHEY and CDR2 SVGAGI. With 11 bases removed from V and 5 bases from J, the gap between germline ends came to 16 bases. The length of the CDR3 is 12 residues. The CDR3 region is CAPTALANEQYF. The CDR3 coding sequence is TGTGCCCCCACAGCACTAGCCAACGAGCAGTACTTC.

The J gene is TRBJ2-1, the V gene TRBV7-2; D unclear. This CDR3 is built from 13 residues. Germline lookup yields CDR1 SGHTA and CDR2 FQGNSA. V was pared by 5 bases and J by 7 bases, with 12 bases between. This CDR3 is CASSRPATNEQFF. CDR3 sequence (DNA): TGTGCCAGCAGCCGTCCGGCGACTAATGAGCAGTTCTTC.

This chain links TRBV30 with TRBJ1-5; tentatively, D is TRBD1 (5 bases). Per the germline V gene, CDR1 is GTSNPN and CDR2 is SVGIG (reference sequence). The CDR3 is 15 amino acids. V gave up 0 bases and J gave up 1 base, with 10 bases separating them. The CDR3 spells CAWSVVGQSNQPQHF. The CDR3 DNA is TGTGCCTGGAGTGTAGTGGGGCAGAGCAATCAGCCCCAGCATTTT.